This note documents a single T cell receptor beta chain sequence. The entry originates in a study of blood T cell repertoires in COVID-19. Study as a whole: From T cells, B-cell-depleted T cells, or PBMCs came the material, which was cDNA or gDNA.

The CDR3 extends over 18 amino acids. Germline V gives CDR1 LNHDA, CDR2 SQIVND (reference sequence). Germline trimming cut 2 bases from V and 5 bases from J; bases unmatched to any gene: 8. The repertoire was sequenced with immunoSEQ multiplex PCR; TCRdb's copy has only in-frame clones and lacks some. The sample holds hundreds of thousands of clones, 65% to 85% seen once. Sequencing was performed on peripheral blood. This sequence was found in a woman in her thirties with COVID-19, enrolled during active disease. The chain employs TRBV19 and TRBJ2-1; 14 bases line up with TRBD2. The chain's CDR3 is CASSISGTSGRRDNEQFF. CDR3 DNA: TGTGCCAGTAGTATAAGCGGGACTAGCGGGAGAAGGGACAATGAGCAGTTCTTC.